This TCR beta chain appears in the sequencing data of a study of blood T cell repertoires in COVID-19 (dated by TCRdb to 2020 to 2022). Regarding the research as a whole: Samples covering the acute and convalescent phases of COVID-19 were provided by collaborators in the United States, Italy and Spain. Deeply sampled blood TCRbeta repertoires from subjects exposed to, actively infected with, or recovered from COVID-19 were included in the dataset. Samples were obtained from the ongoing ImmuneRACE study (first 160 participants) and from 1,254 subjects provided by 6 global collaborators. Where available, HLA class I and class II types were obtained from metadata supplied by the sample provider rather than from assay-based typing. The material from the prospective study consisted of cDNA or gDNA derived from T cells, B-cell-depleted T cells, or PBMCs. The repertoires were released in a freely available public database intended as a resource for research on the immune response to SARS-CoV-2. The sample metadata nearly always contained a de-identified subject ID, COVID-19 status, age in years and sex.

Results and caveats for the whole study, not just this receptor: The quantity of clinical and demographic metadata differed by source and by participant and was supplied without curation.

Collaborating institutions collected whole blood in K2EDTA tubes following their own protocols. For TCRbeta analysis, collaborators shipped samples as frozen whole blood, isolated PBMCs, or DNA extracted from either of those sample types. TCRbeta CDR3 regions were amplified from genomic DNA by means of the immunoSEQ Assay, a bias-controlled multiplex PCR. On the authors' methods: The number of nucleated cells in each sample was estimated by amplification of reference gene primers within the assay. To quantify the absolute abundance of each unique TCRbeta CDR3 rearrangement, sequence reads were collapsed and filtered. For each sample, productive Simpson clonality was calculated as the square root of Simpson's diversity index over productive rearrangements. The immuneACCESS repertoire file appears here via TCRdb, limited to in-frame rearrangements. These files lack a portion of the clones; in checked studies, under half of the deficit traces to unresolved V genes, and the cause of the others is not known. V and J calls and clone size are those listed in that table; D and trimming were worked out from the DNA. Across this sample there are 110,000 or so clones, with over 75% seen only once. The biggest ten clones account for roughly 2.3% of the sample.

A note on this clone: The clone's antigen remains unknown. Nothing much larger sits one base from this clone, and base qualities are not available.

The sample consisted of peripheral blood. This clonotype originated in a human donor in a cohort sampled during active COVID-19.

The DNA reads as follows: TGTGCCAGCAGTGAACAGGGGGCCTACGAGCAGTACTTC. The encoded protein is CASSEQGAYEQYF. The chain is encoded by TRBV2 joined to TRBJ2-7, and 7 junctional nucleotides match TRBD1. V has 2 bases trimmed and J has 2 bases trimmed; junction bases matching no gene number 0. For CDR1 and CDR2, the germline V gene lists SNHLY and FYNNEI. Counted from cysteine to phenylalanine, this CDR3 has 13 amino acids. The entry retains the CDR3 DNA only, 39 bases that are in frame from base 1. Reference TRBV2 and TRBJ2-7 proteins supply the regions before and after the CDR3; the full variable domain is: EPEVTQTPSHQVTQMGQEVILRCVPISNHLYFYWYRQILGQKVEFLVSFYNNEISEKSEIFDDQFSVERPDGSNFTLKIRSTKLEDSAMYFCASSEQGAYEQYFGPGTRLTVT.